Listed below are T cell receptor beta chains from one sample, sequenced in a study of blood T cell repertoires in COVID-19. Sequenced by immunoSEQ multiplex PCR; TCRdb stores in-frame clones only, minus some. The table lists 200,000 to 250,000 clones, 80% to 90% of them singletons. The sequencing input was PBMCs or T cells enriched from blood (not recorded which). These receptors were collected from a man aged 40-49 years who had recovered from COVID-19. Both conserved end residues are part of each CDR3. A D gene is named only where the DNA matches it firmly. Only some rows state a clone size, as once, few, many or a class for expanded clones.

- TRBJ2-3 TRBV12-3/TRBV12-4 12 - CASSPSTDTQYF
- TRBJ2-7 TRBV14 13 - CASSQDRRYEQYF
- TRBJ1-6 TRBV27 13 - CASSEKPGSPLHF
- TRBJ1-2 TRBV7-8 15 TRBD1 CASSLGQGAGYGYTF
- TRBJ1-1 TRBV6-4 11 - CASSDEGEAFF
- TRBJ2-3 TRBV7-8 14 TRBD2 CASLSGASTDTQYF
- TRBJ2-2 TRBV18 14 - CASSPDSFTGELFF
- TRBJ1-6 TRBV7-2 15 - CASSLWSQGNSPLHF
- TRBJ2-1 TRBV10-3 14 - CAYAERVEVNEQFF
- TRBJ1-1 TRBV30 13 - CALPGRPNTEAFF
- TRBJ2-1 TRBV28 12 TRBD2 CASSFGAGGQFF
- TRBJ2-5 TRBV7-8 12 - CASSPYQETQYF
few TRBJ1-6 TRBV5-1 15 - CASSLSGELNSPLHF
- TRBJ1-1 TRBV4-1 14 - CASSQEIGGTEAFF
- TRBJ2-1 TRBV12-5 18 TRBD1 CASGLEFTGTGTYNEQFF
- TRBJ2-6 TRBV7-9 17 - CASSRDFSDSGANVLTF